Listed below are T cell receptor beta chains from one sample, sequenced in a study of Graves' ophthalmopathy and Graves' hyperthyroidism. TCRdb re-analysed the multiplex PCR reads in MiXCR, keeping a single row per CDR3 protein. The table lists approximately 480,000 distinct CDR3 sequences, roughly an eighth of them singletons. Sequencing was carried out using blood. All receptors derive from a woman aged 30 to 39 with Graves' ophthalmopathy. The CDR3 runs from the conserved cysteine through the conserved F or W. D genes are given only for firm matches. Part of the rows lack a size; the others show once, few, many or a class for expanded clones.

V: TRBV7-9
D: .
J: TRBJ2-7
size: many
DNA: TGTGCCAGCAGCTTAGAACAGGTATACTACGAGCAGTACTTC
CDR3: CASSLEQVYYEQYF

V: TRBV10-3
D: .
J: TRBJ2-5
size: few
DNA: TGTGCCATCAGTGAGTACAAGCAAGAGACCCAGTACTTC
CDR3: CAISEYKQETQYF

V: TRBV30
D: .
J: TRBJ2-7
size: few
DNA: TGTGCCTGGAGTCTAGCGCCCCTTGCCTACGAGCAGTACTTC
CDR3: CAWSLAPLAYEQYF

V: TRBV11-2
D: .
J: TRBJ1-3
size: few
DNA: TGTGCCAGCAAGCGACCTGGGGGCAGGGGCTCTGGAAACACCATATATTTT
CDR3: CASKRPGGRGSGNTIYF

V: TRBV20-1
D: .
J: TRBJ2-7
size: .
DNA: TGCAGTGCTACAAACAGCATAAGCCACGAGCAGTACTTC
CDR3: CSATNSISHEQYF

V: TRBV6-2/TRBV6-3
D: TRBD1
J: TRBJ2-7
size: many
DNA: TGTGCCAGCAGTTACGGGACAGCTAGTGGGGAGCAGTACTTC
CDR3: CASSYGTASGEQYF

V: TRBV24-1
D: .
J: TRBJ1-3
size: few
DNA: TGTGCCACCAGTGCGGCGGGAAACACCATATATTTT
CDR3: CATSAAGNTIYF

V: TRBV11-2
D: TRBD2
J: TRBJ2-7
size: few
DNA: TGTGCCAGCAGCTCGACAACTAGCGGGAGTTTCTACGAGCAGTACTTC
CDR3: CASSSTTSGSFYEQYF

V: TRBV3-1
D: .
J: TRBJ1-6
size: .
DNA: TGTGCCAGCAGCCAGGCAACGGAAAATTCACCCCTCCACTTT
CDR3: CASSQATENSPLHF

V: TRBV11-3
D: .
J: TRBJ1-5
size: many
DNA: TGTGCCAGCAGCCCCCGGACAGACCATAGCAATCAGCCCCAGCATTTT
CDR3: CASSPRTDHSNQPQHF

V: TRBV6-5
D: .
J: TRBJ1-5
size: many
DNA: TGTGCCAGCATTCCATACTCGGGACACTACAATCAGCCCCAGCATTTT
CDR3: CASIPYSGHYNQPQHF

V: TRBV4-1
D: .
J: TRBJ1-5
size: many
DNA: TGCGCCAGCAGCCAAGAACAGAATTTCAATCAGCCCCAGCATTTT
CDR3: CASSQEQNFNQPQHF

V: TRBV10-1
D: .
J: TRBJ2-2
size: many
DNA: TGCGCCAGCCCCCCCATGGATACTCGGGAGCTGTTTTTT
CDR3: CASPPMDTRELFF

V: TRBV6-5
D: .
J: TRBJ2-2
size: many
DNA: TGTGCCAGCAGTTACTACGGGCCGAACACCGGGGAGCTGTTTTTT
CDR3: CASSYYGPNTGELFF

V: TRBV28
D: .
J: TRBJ1-5
size: many
DNA: TGTGCCAGCAGTTTACCCCACAGAATACAAAGCAATCAGCCCCAGCATTTT
CDR3: CASSLPHRIQSNQPQHF